These T cell receptor beta chains were read from a single sample in a study of cytomegalovirus exposure and HLA in healthy donors. Clones were sequenced by immunoSEQ multiplex PCR, and TCRdb holds only the in-frame ones, with some missing. The table shows fewer than 60,000 clones, with 93% occurring only once. The source material was PBMCs. The source is a woman aged 18-29 years in good health and CMV-seropositive. The CDR3 runs from the conserved cysteine through the conserved F or W. D genes are given only for firm matches. The size field is filled for only some rows; it gives once, few, many or a size class.

abundance	d_gene	j_gene	v_gene	CDR3aa	CDR3nt
-	-	TRBJ1-1	TRBV6-5	CASSYDPGQVRQF	TGTGCCAGCAGTTACGATCCGGGACAAGTTCGGCAATTT
once	TRBD2	TRBJ2-2	TRBV15	CATSRDPGGTSGVRELFF	TGTGCCACCAGCAGAGATCCGGGCGGGACTAGCGGGGTCCGGGAGCTGTTTTTT
-	TRBD1	TRBJ1-1	TRBV5-4	CASRKEAGTGNTEAFF	TGTGCCAGCAGGAAGGAAGCCGGGACAGGAAACACTGAAGCTTTCTTT
-	-	TRBJ1-4	TRBV4-2	CASSQEWRDEKLFF	TGTGCCAGCAGCCAAGAGTGGAGGGATGAAAAACTGTTTTTT
-	TRBD1	TRBJ1-2	TRBV2	CASRLTGTAYGYTF	TGTGCCAGCAGACTCACCGGGACAGCTTATGGCTACACCTTC
-	TRBD1	TRBJ2-2	TRBV7-7	CASSLGQGASELFF	TGTGCCAGCAGCTTAGGACAGGGGGCGAGCGAGCTGTTTTTT
-	-	TRBJ1-5	TRBV27	CASSFGGSNQPQHF	TGTGCCAGCAGTTTTGGAGGGAGCAATCAGCCCCAGCATTTT
-	-	TRBJ2-7	TRBV7-9	CASIRDGNYEQYF	TGTGCCAGCATCAGAGACGGGAACTACGAGCAGTACTTC
-	-	TRBJ1-2	TRBV9	CASSVAGPASGYTF	TGTGCCAGCAGCGTAGCTGGCCCAGCGAGCGGCTACACCTTC
-	-	TRBJ2-7	TRBV28	CASTPHGAHEQYF	TGTGCCAGCACCCCGCATGGGGCCCACGAGCAGTACTTC
-	-	TRBJ1-1	TRBV6-1	CASSDWGTSSAEAFF	TGTGCCAGCAGTGATTGGGGGACTAGTAGCGCTGAAGCTTTCTTT
-	-	TRBJ2-6	TRBV7-3	CASSLIQGSSGANVLTF	TGTGCCAGCAGCTTAATCCAGGGGAGCTCTGGGGCCAACGTCCTGACTTTC
-	TRBD1	TRBJ1-1	TRBV19	CASSTPNRGPGNTEAFF	TGTGCCAGTAGTACACCAAACAGGGGGCCCGGGAACACTGAAGCTTTCTTT
-	-	TRBJ1-4	TRBV6-1	CASSERGTPGEKLFF	TGTGCCAGCAGTGAAAGGGGGACCCCTGGGGAAAAACTGTTTTTT
-	TRBD1	TRBJ1-5	TRBV7-6	CASSPTSGTGGYGNQPQHF	TGTGCCAGCAGCCCCACCTCCGGGACAGGGGGATATGGCAATCAGCCCCAGCATTTT
-	-	TRBJ1-4	TRBV7-9	CASSQEGRTNEKLFF	TGTGCCAGCAGCCAAGAGGGGAGGACTAATGAAAAACTGTTTTTT